This is a list of T cell receptor beta chains from one sample in a study of radiation and T cells in renal cell carcinoma. Produced via immunoSEQ multiplex PCR; TCRdb's table is partial and in-frame only. Of 70,000 to 100,000 clones listed, 80% to 90% were seen once; the top ten hold more than 20%. Material: blood, obtained from a patient whose treatment included radiotherapy and nephrectomy. The receptors were gathered from a woman in her forties or fifties with renal cell carcinoma. The CDR3 runs from the conserved cysteine through the conserved F or W. Fields, in order: clone size, J gene, D gene, V gene, CDR3 protein, CDR3 DNA. The D gene is left open where the match is weak. Clone size is shown for a subset of rows, as once, few, many or a class of expanded clone.

size: once
J: TRBJ2-7
D: -
V: TRBV6-1
CDR3: CASSDQGFNYEQYF
DNA: TGTGCCAGCAGTGACCAGGGCTTTAACTACGAGCAGTACTTC

size: -
J: TRBJ1-3
D: -
V: TRBV30
CDR3: CAWSAQGRRNTIYF
DNA: TGTGCCTGGAGTGCACAGGGTCGGCGAAACACCATATATTTT

size: -
J: TRBJ1-2
D: TRBD1
V: TRBV13
CDR3: CASSTGVGGYTF
DNA: TGTGCCAGCAGCACAGGGGTGGGTGGCTACACCTTC

size: once
J: TRBJ1-2
D: -
V: TRBV11-1
CDR3: CASSSFYGYTF
DNA: TGTGCCAGCAGCTCCTTTTATGGCTACACCTTC

size: -
J: TRBJ2-7
D: TRBD1
V: TRBV4-2
CDR3: CASSRQGTGIVAEQYF
DNA: TGTGCCAGCAGCCGCCAGGGGACAGGGATCGTTGCCGAGCAGTACTTC

size: -
J: TRBJ1-3
D: -
V: TRBV4-3
CDR3: CASSQEGGSGNTIYF
DNA: TGCGCCAGCAGCCAAGAGGGGGGCTCTGGAAACACCATATATTTT

size: -
J: TRBJ2-7
D: -
V: TRBV5-4
CDR3: CASSSPPAYEQYF
DNA: TGTGCCAGCAGCTCGCCTCCAGCGTACGAGCAGTACTTC

size: -
J: TRBJ2-1
D: TRBD2
V: TRBV5-3
CDR3: CARSQGLAHNEQFF
DNA: TGTGCCAGAAGCCAAGGACTAGCCCACAATGAGCAGTTCTTC

size: -
J: TRBJ2-5
D: -
V: TRBV25-1
CDR3: CASSDQVTQYF
DNA: TGTGCCAGCAGTGACCAGGTGACCCAGTACTTC

size: -
J: TRBJ2-7
D: TRBD1
V: TRBV11-2
CDR3: CASSLTDRGDYEQYF
DNA: TGTGCCAGCAGCTTAACGGACAGGGGCGACTACGAGCAGTACTTC

size: -
J: TRBJ2-5
D: TRBD2
V: TRBV27
CDR3: CASNPSGKWETQYF
DNA: TGTGCCAGCAACCCTAGCGGGAAGTGGGAGACCCAGTACTTC

size: -
J: TRBJ1-2
D: TRBD1
V: TRBV9
CDR3: CASSATQGAGYGYTF
DNA: TGTGCCAGCAGCGCAACTCAGGGGGCTGGCTATGGCTACACCTTC

size: -
J: TRBJ2-7
D: -
V: TRBV5-8
CDR3: CASSRRAAYEQYF
DNA: TGTGCCAGCAGCCGTAGGGCAGCTTACGAGCAGTACTTC

size: -
J: TRBJ1-5
D: -
V: TRBV18
CDR3: CASSPEASPDQPQHF
DNA: TGTGCCAGCTCCCCAGAGGCCAGTCCTGATCAGCCCCAGCATTTT

size: -
J: TRBJ2-2
D: -
V: TRBV10-3
CDR3: CANSPGDYVTGELFF
DNA: TGTGCCAATTCCCCAGGGGACTATGTCACCGGGGAGCTGTTTTTT

size: once
J: TRBJ2-7
D: -
V: TRBV27
CDR3: CASSLGWGSYEQYF
DNA: TGTGCCAGCAGCCTCGGGTGGGGCTCCTACGAGCAGTACTTC

size: -
J: TRBJ2-7
D: -
V: TRBV10-3
CDR3: CAISESGSPPYEQYF
DNA: TGTGCCATCAGTGAGTCGGGGTCTCCTCCCTACGAGCAGTACTTC

size: -
J: TRBJ2-3
D: -
V: TRBV11-2
CDR3: CASSGAADTQYF
DNA: TGTGCCAGCAGCGGAGCGGCAGATACGCAGTATTTT

size: -
J: TRBJ2-7
D: -
V: TRBV5-4
CDR3: CASSGGGGQEQYF
DNA: TGTGCCAGCTCCGGGGGTGGGGGGCAGGAGCAGTACTTC

size: -
J: TRBJ2-1
D: TRBD1
V: TRBV7-9
CDR3: CASSAPGQGLLSEQFF
DNA: TGTGCCAGCAGCGCCCCGGGACAGGGGTTGCTAAGTGAGCAGTTCTTC

size: -
J: TRBJ2-5
D: -
V: TRBV7-2
CDR3: CASSFGETQYF
DNA: TGTGCCAGCAGCTTTGGGGAGACCCAGTACTTC

size: few
J: TRBJ1-2
D: TRBD1
V: TRBV19
CDR3: CATTKTTGNYGYTF
DNA: TGTGCCACCACGAAAACGACAGGGAACTATGGCTACACCTTC

size: -
J: TRBJ1-4
D: -
V: TRBV5-1
CDR3: CASSLNSATNEKLFF
DNA: TGCGCCAGCAGCCTTAACAGTGCAACTAATGAAAAACTGTTTTTT

size: -
J: TRBJ2-1
D: -
V: TRBV7-9
CDR3: CASSLAGGRTLSYNEQFF
DNA: TGTGCCAGCAGCTTAGCGGGGGGACGTACTCTCTCCTACAATGAGCAGTTCTTC

size: -
J: TRBJ2-3
D: -
V: TRBV7-2
CDR3: CASSFAGEDTQYF
DNA: TGTGCCAGCAGCTTTGCAGGGGAAGATACGCAGTATTTT

size: -
J: TRBJ1-3
D: -
V: TRBV28
CDR3: CASFTLGTRGNTIYF
DNA: TGTGCCAGCTTTACCCTCGGGACTCGTGGAAACACCATATATTTT